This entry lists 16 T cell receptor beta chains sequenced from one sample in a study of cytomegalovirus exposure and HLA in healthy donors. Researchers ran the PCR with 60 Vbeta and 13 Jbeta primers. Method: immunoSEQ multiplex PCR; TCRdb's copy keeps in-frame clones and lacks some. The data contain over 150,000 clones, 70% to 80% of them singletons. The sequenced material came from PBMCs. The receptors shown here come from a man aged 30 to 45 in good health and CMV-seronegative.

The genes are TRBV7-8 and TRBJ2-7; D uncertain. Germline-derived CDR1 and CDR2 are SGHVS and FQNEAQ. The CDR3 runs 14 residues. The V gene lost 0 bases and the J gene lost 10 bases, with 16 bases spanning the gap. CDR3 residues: CASSLALWQAEQYF. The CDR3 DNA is TGTGCCAGCAGCTTAGCGTTGTGGCAGGCCGAACAGTACTTC.

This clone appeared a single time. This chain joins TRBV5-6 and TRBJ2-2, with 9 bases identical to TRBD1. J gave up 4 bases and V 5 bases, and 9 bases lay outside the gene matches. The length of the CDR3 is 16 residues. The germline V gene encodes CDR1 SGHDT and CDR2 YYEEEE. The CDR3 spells CASSFWTGAVTGELFF. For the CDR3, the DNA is TGTGCCAGCAGTTTCTGGACAGGGGCGGTCACCGGGGAGCTGTTTTTT.

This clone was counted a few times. The CDR3 is CASSPGQGRTQYF. CDR3 coding DNA: TGTGCCAGCAGTCCTGGACAGGGTAGGACCCAGTACTTC. This rearrangement joins TRBV27 to TRBJ2-5, with 8 bases identical to TRBD1. The junction had 6 bases not matched to a gene; V was cut back by 5 bases and J by 7 bases. The CDR3 covers 13 residues. Looked up from germline, CDR1 is MNHEY and CDR2 is SMNVEV (reference sequence).

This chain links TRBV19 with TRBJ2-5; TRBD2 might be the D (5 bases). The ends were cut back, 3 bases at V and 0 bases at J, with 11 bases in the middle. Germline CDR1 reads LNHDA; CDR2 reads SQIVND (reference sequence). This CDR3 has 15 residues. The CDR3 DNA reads TGTGCCAGTAGTATTGGGGAGCGGTACCAAGAGACCCAGTACTTC. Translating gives CASSIGERYQETQYF.

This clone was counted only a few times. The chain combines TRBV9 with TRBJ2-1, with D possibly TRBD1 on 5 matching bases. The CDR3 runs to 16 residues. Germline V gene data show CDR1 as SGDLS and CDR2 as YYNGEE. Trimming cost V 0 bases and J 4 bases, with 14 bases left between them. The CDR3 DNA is TGTGCCAGCAGCGTAGAGGACAATCACCGGTACAATGAGCAGTTCTTC. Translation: CASSVEDNHRYNEQFF.

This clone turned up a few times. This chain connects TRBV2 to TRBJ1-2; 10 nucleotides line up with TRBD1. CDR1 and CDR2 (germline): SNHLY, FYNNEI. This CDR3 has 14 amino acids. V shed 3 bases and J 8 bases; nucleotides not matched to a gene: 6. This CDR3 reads CASSEGQGIGGYTF. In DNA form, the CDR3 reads TGTGCCAGCAGTGAGGGACAGGGGATCGGCGGCTACACCTTC.

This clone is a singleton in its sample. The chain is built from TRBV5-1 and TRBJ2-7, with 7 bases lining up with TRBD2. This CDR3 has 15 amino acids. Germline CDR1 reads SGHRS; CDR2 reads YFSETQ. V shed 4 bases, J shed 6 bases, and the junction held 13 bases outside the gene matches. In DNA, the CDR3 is TGCGCCAGCAGCCGACTACCGGGAGGTCAGGTCGAGCAGTACTTC. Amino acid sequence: CASSRLPGGQVEQYF.

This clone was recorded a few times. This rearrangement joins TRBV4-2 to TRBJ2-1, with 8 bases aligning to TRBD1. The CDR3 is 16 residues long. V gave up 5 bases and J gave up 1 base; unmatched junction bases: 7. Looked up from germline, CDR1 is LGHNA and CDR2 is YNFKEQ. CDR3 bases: TGTGCCAGCAGCACCTCGGACAGGGCTTCCTACAATGAGCAGTTCTTC. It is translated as CASSTSDRASYNEQFF.

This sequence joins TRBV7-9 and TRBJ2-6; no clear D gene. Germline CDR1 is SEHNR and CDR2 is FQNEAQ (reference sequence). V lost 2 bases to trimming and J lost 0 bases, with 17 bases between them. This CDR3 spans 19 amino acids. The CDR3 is CASSLRQVKNSSGANVLTF. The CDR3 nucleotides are TGTGCCAGCAGCTTAAGGCAGGTGAAAAACTCCTCTGGGGCCAACGTCCTGACTTTC. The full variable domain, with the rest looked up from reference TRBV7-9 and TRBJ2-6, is DTGVSQNPRHKITKRGQNVTFRCDPISEHNRLYWYRQTLGQGPEFLTYFQNEAQLEKSRLLSDRFSAERPKGSFSTLEIQRTEQGDSAMYLCASSLRQVKNSSGANVLTFGAGSRLTVL.

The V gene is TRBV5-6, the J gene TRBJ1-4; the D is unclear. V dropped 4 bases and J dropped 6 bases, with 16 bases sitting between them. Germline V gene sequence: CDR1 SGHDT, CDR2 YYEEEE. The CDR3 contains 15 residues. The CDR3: CASSHEPKPDEKLFF. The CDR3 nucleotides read TGTGCCAGCAGCCATGAACCCAAGCCGGATGAAAAACTGTTTTTT.

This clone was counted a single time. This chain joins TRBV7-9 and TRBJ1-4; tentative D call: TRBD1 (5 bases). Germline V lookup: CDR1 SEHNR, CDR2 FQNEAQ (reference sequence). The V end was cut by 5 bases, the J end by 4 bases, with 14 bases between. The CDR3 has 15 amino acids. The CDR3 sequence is CASSRGGDGNEKLFF. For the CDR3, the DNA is TGTGCCAGCAGCCGGGGGGGGGACGGTAATGAAAAACTGTTTTTT.

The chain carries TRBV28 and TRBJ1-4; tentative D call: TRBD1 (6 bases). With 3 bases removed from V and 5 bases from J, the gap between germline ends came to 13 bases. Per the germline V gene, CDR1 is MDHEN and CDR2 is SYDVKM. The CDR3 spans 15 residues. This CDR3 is CASSLGIGQNEKLFF. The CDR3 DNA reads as TGTGCCAGCAGTTTGGGAATTGGACAGAATGAAAAACTGTTTTTT. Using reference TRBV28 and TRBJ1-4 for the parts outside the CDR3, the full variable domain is DVKVTQSSRYLVKRTGEKVFLECVQDMDHENMFWYRQDPGLGLRLIYFSYDVKMKEKGDIPEGYSVSREKKERFSLILESASTNQTSMYLCASSLGIGQNEKLFFGSGTQLSVL.

CDR3 sequence reads: CASSSGNQETQYF. CDR3 nucleotides: TGTGCCAGCAGCTCAGGGAACCAAGAGACCCAGTACTTC. The rearrangement links TRBV7-6 to TRBJ2-5, with D possibly being TRBD1 (5 bases). V lost 4 bases and J 0 bases, leaving 6 bases between the germline ends. The CDR3 consists of 13 residues. Per the germline V gene, CDR1 is SGHVS and CDR2 is FNYEAQ.

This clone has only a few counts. The CDR3 DNA follows: TGTGCCACAAGGCGGGACGGCACTTACTATGGCTACACCTTC. It yields the protein CATRRDGTYYGYTF. This rearrangement joins TRBV6-5 to TRBJ1-2; a weak D match, TRBD1 (5 bases). Trimming left V 10 bases short and J 3 bases short, with 18 bases between. Germline V gives CDR1 MNHEY, CDR2 SVGAGI. This CDR3 spans 14 amino acids.

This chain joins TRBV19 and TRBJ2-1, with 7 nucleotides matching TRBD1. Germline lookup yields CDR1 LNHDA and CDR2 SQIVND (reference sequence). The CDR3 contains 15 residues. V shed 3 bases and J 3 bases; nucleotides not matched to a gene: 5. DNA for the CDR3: TGTGCCAGTAGTATGAGAGGGGGCTTCTACAATGAGCAGTTCTTC. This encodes CASSMRGGFYNEQFF.

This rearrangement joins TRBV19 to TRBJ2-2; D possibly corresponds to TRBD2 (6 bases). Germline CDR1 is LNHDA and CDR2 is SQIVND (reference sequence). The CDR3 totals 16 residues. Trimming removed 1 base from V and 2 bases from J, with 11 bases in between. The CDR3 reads CASSIVGDFNTGELFF. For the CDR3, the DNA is TGTGCCAGTAGTATAGTGGGGGACTTTAACACCGGGGAGCTGTTTTTT.